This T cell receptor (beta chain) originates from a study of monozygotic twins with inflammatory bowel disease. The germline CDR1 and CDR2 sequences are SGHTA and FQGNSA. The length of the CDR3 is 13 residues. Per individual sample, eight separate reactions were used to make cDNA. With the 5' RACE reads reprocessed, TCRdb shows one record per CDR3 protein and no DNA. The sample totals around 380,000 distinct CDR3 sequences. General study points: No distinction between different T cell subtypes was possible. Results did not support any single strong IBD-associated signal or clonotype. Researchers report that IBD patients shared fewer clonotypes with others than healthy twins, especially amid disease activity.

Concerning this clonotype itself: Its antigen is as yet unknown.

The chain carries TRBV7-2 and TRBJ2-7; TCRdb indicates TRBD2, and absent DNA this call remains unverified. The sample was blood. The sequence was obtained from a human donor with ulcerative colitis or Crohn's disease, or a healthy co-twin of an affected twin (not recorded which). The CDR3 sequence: CASSRLGGFEQYF.